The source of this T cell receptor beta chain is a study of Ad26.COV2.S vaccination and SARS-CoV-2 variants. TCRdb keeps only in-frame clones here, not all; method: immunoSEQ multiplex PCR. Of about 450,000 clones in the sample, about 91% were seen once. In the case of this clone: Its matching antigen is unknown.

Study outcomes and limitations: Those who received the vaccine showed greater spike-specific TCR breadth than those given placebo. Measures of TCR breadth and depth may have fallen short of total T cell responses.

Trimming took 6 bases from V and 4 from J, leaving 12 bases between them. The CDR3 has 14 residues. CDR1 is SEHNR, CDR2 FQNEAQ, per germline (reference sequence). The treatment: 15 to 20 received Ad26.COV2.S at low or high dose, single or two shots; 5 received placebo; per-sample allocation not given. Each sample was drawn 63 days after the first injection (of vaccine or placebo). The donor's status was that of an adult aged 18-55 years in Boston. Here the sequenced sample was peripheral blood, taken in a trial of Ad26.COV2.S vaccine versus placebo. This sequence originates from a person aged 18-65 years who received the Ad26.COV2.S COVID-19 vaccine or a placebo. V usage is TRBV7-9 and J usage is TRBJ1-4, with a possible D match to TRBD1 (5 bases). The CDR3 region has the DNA TGTGCCAGCAGTTGGGGACTGAATAATGAAAAACTGTTTTTT. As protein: CASSWGLNNEKLFF.